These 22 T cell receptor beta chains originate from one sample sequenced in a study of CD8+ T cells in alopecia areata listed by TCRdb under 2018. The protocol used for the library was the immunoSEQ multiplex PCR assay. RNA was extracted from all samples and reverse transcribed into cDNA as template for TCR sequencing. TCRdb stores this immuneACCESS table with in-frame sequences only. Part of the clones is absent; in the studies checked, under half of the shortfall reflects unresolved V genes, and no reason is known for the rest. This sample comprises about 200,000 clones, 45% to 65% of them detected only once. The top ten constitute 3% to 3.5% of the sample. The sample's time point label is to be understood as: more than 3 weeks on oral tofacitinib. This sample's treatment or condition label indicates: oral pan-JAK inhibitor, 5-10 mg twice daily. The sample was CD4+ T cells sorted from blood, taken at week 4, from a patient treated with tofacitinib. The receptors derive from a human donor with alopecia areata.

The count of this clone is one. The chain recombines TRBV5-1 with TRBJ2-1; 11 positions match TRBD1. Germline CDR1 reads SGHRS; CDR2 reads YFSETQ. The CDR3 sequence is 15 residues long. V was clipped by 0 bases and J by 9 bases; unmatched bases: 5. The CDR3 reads CASSLAGTGGSEQFF. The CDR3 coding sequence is TGCGCCAGCAGCTTGGCAGGGACAGGGGGTAGTGAGCAGTTCTTC.

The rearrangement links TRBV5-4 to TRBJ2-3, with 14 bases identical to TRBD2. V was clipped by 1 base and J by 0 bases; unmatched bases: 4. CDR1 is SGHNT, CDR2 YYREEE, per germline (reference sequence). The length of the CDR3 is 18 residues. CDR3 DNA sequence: TGTGCCAGCAGCTTGCGACTAGCGGGGGGGCCAAGCACAGATACGCAGTATTTT. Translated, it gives CASSLRLAGGPSTDTQYF.

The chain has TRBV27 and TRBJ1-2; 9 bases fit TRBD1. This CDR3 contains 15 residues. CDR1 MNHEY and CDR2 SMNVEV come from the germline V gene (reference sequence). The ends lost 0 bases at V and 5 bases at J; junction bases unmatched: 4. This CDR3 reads CASSLSGQGLYGYTF. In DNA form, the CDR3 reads TGTGCCAGCAGTTTATCGGGACAGGGACTTTATGGCTACACCTTC.

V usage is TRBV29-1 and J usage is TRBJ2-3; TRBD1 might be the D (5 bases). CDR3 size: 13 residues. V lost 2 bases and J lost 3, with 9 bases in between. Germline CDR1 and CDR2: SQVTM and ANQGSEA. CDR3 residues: CSVEPGRTDTQYF. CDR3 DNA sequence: TGCAGCGTTGAACCAGGGCGAACAGATACGCAGTATTTT.

CDR3 residues: CASSHGQGNHEQFF. As DNA, the CDR3 is TGTGCCAGCAGCCACGGACAGGGTAACCATGAGCAGTTCTTC. The rearrangement joins TRBV4-2 to TRBJ2-1, with 8 bases matching TRBD1. The CDR3 covers 14 residues. The germline V gene has CDR1 LGHNA and CDR2 YNFKEQ. Unmatched junction bases numbered 6, after V lost 3 bases and J lost 8 bases.

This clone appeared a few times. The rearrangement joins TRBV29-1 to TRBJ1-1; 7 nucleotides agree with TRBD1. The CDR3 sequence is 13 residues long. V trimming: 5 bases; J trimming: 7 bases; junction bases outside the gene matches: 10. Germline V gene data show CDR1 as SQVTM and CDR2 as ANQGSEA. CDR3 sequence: CSVLQGGIGEAFF. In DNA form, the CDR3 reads TGCAGCGTTTTGCAGGGGGGGATCGGTGAAGCTTTCTTT.

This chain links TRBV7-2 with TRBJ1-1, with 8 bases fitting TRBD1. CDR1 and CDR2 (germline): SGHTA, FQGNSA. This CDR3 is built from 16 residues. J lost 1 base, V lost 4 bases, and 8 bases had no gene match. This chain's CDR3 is CASSSDRAYGNTEAFF. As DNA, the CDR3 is TGTGCCAGCAGCTCGGACAGGGCGTATGGGAACACTGAAGCTTTCTTT.

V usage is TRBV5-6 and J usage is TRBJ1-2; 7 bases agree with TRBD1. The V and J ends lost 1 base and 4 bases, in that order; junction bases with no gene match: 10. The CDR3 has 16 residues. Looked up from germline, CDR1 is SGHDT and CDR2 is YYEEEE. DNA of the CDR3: TGTGCCAGCAGCTTGAGGCGGGACAGCAGCCTCTATGGCTACACCTTC. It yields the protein CASSLRRDSSLYGYTF.

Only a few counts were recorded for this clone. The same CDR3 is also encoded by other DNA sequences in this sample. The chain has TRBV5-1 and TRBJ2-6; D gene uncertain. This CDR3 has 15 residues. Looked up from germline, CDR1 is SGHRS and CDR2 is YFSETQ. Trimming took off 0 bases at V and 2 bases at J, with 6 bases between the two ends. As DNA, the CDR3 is TGCGCCAGCAGCTTGGACACAGCTGGGGCCAACGTCCTGACTTTC. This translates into CASSLDTAGANVLTF.

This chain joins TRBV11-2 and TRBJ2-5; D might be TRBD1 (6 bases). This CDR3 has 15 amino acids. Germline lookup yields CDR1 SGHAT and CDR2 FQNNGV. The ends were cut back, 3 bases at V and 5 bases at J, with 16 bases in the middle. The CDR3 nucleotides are TGTGCCAGCAGCTTTACCCCGACAGGCGGGGAGACCCAGTACTTC. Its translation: CASSFTPTGGETQYF.

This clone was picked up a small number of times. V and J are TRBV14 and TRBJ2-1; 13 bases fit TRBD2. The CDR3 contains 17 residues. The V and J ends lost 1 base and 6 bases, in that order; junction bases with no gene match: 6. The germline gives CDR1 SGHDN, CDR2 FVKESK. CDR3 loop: CASSQVAGTSGVNEQFF. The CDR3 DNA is TGTGCCAGCAGCCAAGTTGCCGGGACTAGCGGGGTCAATGAGCAGTTCTTC.

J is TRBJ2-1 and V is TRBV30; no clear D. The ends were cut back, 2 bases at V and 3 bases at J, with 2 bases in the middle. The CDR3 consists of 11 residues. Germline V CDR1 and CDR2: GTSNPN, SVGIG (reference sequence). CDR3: CAWSLYNEQFF. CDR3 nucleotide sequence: TGTGCCTGGAGTCTCTACAATGAGCAGTTCTTC.

CDR3: CASSLAGGRVTEAFF. DNA of the CDR3: TGTGCCAGCAGTTTAGCAGGGGGTCGTGTCACTGAAGCTTTCTTT. This chain uses TRBV27 with TRBJ1-1; 7 positions match TRBD1. Germline assignment: CDR1 MNHEY and CDR2 SMNVEV (reference sequence). This CDR3 has 15 amino acids. Trimming cost V 2 bases and J 4 bases; bases outside gene matches: 7.

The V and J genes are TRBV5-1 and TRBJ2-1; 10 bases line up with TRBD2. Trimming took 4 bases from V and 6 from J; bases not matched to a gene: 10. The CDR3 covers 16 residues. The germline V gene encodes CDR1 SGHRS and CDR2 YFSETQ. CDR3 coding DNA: TGCGCCAGCAGCGTGCGCGGGACTAGCGTTTCCAATGAGCAGTTCTTC. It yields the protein CASSVRGTSVSNEQFF.

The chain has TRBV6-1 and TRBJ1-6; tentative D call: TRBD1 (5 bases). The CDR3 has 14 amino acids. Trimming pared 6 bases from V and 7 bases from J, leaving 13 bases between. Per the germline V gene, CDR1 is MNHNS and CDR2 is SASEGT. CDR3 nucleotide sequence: TGTGCCAGCAGCCCGGGGGGTGGCAATTCACCCCTCCACTTT. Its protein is CASSPGGGNSPLHF.

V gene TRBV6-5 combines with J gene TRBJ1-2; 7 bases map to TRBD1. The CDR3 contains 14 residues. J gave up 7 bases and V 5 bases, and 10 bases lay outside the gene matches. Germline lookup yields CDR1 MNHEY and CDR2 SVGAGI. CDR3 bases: TGTGCCAGCAGTCCCTCGACAGGGCCCACTGGCTACACCTTC. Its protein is CASSPSTGPTGYTF.

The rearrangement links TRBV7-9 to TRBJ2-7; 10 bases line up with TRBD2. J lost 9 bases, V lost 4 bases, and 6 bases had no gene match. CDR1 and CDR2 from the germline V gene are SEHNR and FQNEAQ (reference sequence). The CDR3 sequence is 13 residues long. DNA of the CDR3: TGTGCCAGCAGCTCAGCGGGGGGGCGATGGCAGTACTTC. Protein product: CASSSAGGRWQYF.

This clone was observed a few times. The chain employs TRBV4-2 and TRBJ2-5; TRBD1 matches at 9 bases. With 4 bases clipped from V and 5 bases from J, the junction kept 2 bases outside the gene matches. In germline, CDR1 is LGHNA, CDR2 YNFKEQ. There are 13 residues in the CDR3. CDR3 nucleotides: TGTGCCAGCAGCCCCACAGGGGGCGAGACCCAGTACTTC. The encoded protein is CASSPTGGETQYF.

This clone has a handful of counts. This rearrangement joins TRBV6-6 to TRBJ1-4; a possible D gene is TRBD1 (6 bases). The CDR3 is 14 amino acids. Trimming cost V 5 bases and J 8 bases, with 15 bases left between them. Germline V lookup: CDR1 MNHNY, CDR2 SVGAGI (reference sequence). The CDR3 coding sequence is TGTGCCAGCAGTCCAGGGGCGGGAGTGGAAAAACTGTTTTTT. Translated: CASSPGAGVEKLFF.

The CDR3 DNA follows: TGTGCCAGCAGTTTTGGGGGGGGAAGCGAGACCCAGTACTTC. Its translation is CASSFGGGSETQYF. V usage is TRBV28 and J usage is TRBJ2-5, with 7 bases aligning to TRBD2. The CDR3 loop spans 14 amino acids. Per the germline V gene, CDR1 is MDHEN and CDR2 is SYDVKM. V lost 3 bases, J lost 5 bases, and 6 bases stayed unmatched.

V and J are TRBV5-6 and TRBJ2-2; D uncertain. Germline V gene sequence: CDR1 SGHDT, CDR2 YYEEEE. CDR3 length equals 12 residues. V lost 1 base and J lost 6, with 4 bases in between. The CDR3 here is CASSLTPGELFF. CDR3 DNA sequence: TGTGCCAGCAGCTTGACCCCCGGGGAGCTGTTTTTT.

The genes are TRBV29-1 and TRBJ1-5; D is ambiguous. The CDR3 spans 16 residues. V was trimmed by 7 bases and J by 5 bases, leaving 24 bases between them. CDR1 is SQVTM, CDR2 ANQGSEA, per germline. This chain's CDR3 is CSAEAGVPSNDQPQHF. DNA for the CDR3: TGCAGCGCCGAAGCCGGGGTCCCAAGCAATGATCAGCCCCAGCATTTT.